This T cell receptor (beta chain) comes out of a study of glioma-infiltrating T cells. Broader study findings: Non-neoplastic patients had below-expected tissue-blood divergence, while all gliomas exceeded expectation.

Concerning this clonotype: Antigen unknown.

Amplification of TCR alpha and beta CDR3 regions from RNA used iRepertoire nested multiplex PCR. For one-step reverse transcription and amplification, 100-400 ng of tissue mRNA or PBMC total RNA was used. TCRdb ran MiXCR on the multiplex PCR reads and lists one entry per CDR3 protein. The table has more than 90,000 distinct CDR3 sequences, 35% to 50% seen once. This CDR3 contains 15 residues. CDR1 is MGHRA and CDR2 is YSYEKL in the germline V gene. V lost 0 bases, J lost 4 bases, and 2 bases stayed unmatched. The TCR sequence derives from a human donor with low-grade glioma or glioblastoma, undergoing nonglioma brain surgery, or in good health (not recorded which). Material for sequencing was glioma tissue, nonneoplastic brain tissue, or PBMCs (not recorded which). This chain connects TRBV4-1 to TRBJ2-1; TRBD2 aligns across 8 bases. In DNA form, the CDR3 reads TGCGCCAGCAGCCAAGACGCGGGAGGATACAATGAGCAGTTCTTC. Its translation: CASSQDAGGYNEQFF.